This is a list of T cell receptor beta chains from one sample in a study of blood T cells in healthy people across ages. TCRdb called the 5' RACE reads again in MiXCR, with one record for every CDR3 protein. The data show roughly 1,100,000 distinct CDR3 sequences, approximately 26% seen once. These data were also reused for a study on T cells of mothers and their children.

The sample was blood. These receptors all stem from a girl aged 2 to 10 in good health. CDR3s include the opening cysteine and the closing phenylalanine or tryptophan. The order of the fields is V gene, D gene, clone size, J gene, CDR3 DNA, CDR3 protein. The D gene is left open where the match is weak. Clone sizes are given selectively: once, few, many, or a class where the clone is expanded.

>TRBV29-1|.|.|TRBJ1-2
TGCAGCGTTGACCCGACAAACAGCTATGGCTACACCTTC
CSVDPTNSYGYTF
>TRBV6-2/TRBV6-3|TRBD2|few|TRBJ2-1
TGTGCCAGCCGGACTAGCGGGAGTGATGAGCAGTTCTTC
CASRTSGSDEQFF
>TRBV4-3|TRBD2|.|TRBJ2-5
TGCGCCAGCAGCCAAGATGTTGGACTAGCGGGGAAAGAGACCCAGTACTTC
CASSQDVGLAGKETQYF
>TRBV6-5|.|.|TRBJ1-2
TGTGCCAGCAGTTACTCGATGGGAAGTGGCTACACCTTC
CASSYSMGSGYTF
>TRBV7-9|TRBD2|.|TRBJ2-3
TGTGCCAGCAGCTTTCGTGGGAGGGGTGTGGATACGCAGTATTTT
CASSFRGRGVDTQYF
>TRBV12-3/TRBV12-4|.|few|TRBJ1-1
TGTGCCAGCAGTCCCTCCTCCGGAGAAGCTTTCTTT
CASSPSSGEAFF
>TRBV12-3/TRBV12-4|TRBD1|.|TRBJ1-6
TGTGCCAGCAGTTTGTTCAGGGGGCTCGGTTCACCCCTCCACTTT
CASSLFRGLGSPLHF
>TRBV6-5|TRBD1|few|TRBJ1-2
TGTGCCAGCAGGCTGACAGGGGGCCCACTATCTTATGGCTACACCTTC
CASRLTGGPLSYGYTF
>TRBV5-1|TRBD2|few|TRBJ2-7
TGCGCCAGCAGACCAACTAGCGGGAGCTACGAGCAGTACTTC
CASRPTSGSYEQYF
>TRBV27|TRBD1|.|TRBJ2-5
TGTGCCAGCAGTTTATCGGGGACAGATAAAGAGACCCAGTACTTC
CASSLSGTDKETQYF
>TRBV29-1|.|.|TRBJ2-5
TGCAGCGTGGACCCGGGACTAGAGACCCAGTACTTC
CSVDPGLETQYF
>TRBV11-2|.|.|TRBJ2-1
TGTGCCAGCAGCTTAGAGTTGGGCAATGAGCAGTTCTTC
CASSLELGNEQFF
>TRBV7-2|.|few|TRBJ2-1
TGTGCCAGCAGCTTACGTGGGAGGTCCTACAATGAGCAGTTCTTC
CASSLRGRSYNEQFF
>TRBV20-1|.|once|TRBJ2-3
TGCAGTGCCCCTTTTCCGGATACGCAGTATTTT
CSAPFPDTQYF
>TRBV5-1|.|many|TRBJ2-1
TGCGCCAGCAGCTTGACCAGAAACAATGAGCAGTTCTTC
CASSLTRNNEQFF